This T cell receptor (beta chain) is drawn from a study of cytomegalovirus exposure and HLA in healthy donors. Study summary: Counted in an early data release were about 85 million unique TCRs from HLA-typed donors. Notes on the study in general: The study listed approximately 170 cytomegalovirus-associated TCR beta chains.

In the PCR, 60 Vbeta and 13 Jbeta primers were used. Method: immunoSEQ multiplex PCR; TCRdb's copy keeps in-frame clones and lacks some. In the table there are roughly 98,000 clones, about 80% of which are singletons. A few counts support this clone. The antigen is not known. The receptor was isolated from a man aged 35 to 55 in good health and CMV-seronegative. The sequencing sample was made of PBMCs.

For the CDR3, the DNA is TGTGCCAGTAGATACGTTGACAGGCTTACCGAAAAACTGTTTTTT. Amino acids: CASRYVDRLTEKLFF. The chain has TRBV19 and TRBJ1-4; weak D call: TRBD1 (6 bases). Per germline, CDR1 LNHDA and CDR2 SQIVND (reference sequence). Between the trimmed V and J ends, which lost 6 bases and 8 bases, there was a span of 19 bases. The CDR3 spans 15 residues.